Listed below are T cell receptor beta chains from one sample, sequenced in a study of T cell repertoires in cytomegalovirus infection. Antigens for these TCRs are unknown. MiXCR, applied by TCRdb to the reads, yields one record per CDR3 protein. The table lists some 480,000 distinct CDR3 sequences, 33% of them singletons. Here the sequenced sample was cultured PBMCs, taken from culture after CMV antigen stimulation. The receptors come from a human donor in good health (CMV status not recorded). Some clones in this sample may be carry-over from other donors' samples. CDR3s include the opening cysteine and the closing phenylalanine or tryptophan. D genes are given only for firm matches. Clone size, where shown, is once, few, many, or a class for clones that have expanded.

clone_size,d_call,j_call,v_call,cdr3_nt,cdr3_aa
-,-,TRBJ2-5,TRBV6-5,TGTGCCAGCAGTTTCGGCAGTACCCAAGAGACCCAGTACTTC,CASSFGSTQETQYF
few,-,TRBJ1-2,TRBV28,TGTGCCAGCACCCCAAAAGGAGAGGGACTTTACTATGGCTACACCTTC,CASTPKGEGLYYGYTF
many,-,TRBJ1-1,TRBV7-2,TGTGCCAGCAGCTTATCAGTGGGACAAAACACTGAAGCTTTCTTT,CASSLSVGQNTEAFF
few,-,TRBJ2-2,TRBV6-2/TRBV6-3,TGTGCCAGCAGTTACGGGGTTCGAACCGGGGAGCTGTTTTTT,CASSYGVRTGELFF
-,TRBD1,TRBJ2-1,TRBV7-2,TGTGCCAGCAGCTTAGCCCAGGGGGTGCAGTTCTTC,CASSLAQGVQFF
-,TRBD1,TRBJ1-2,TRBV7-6,TGTGCCAGCAGCTCCGGGACAGGGGAACGTGGCTACACCTTC,CASSSGTGERGYTF
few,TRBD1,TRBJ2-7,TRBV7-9,TGTGCCAGCAGCATTTATGGGACAGGGGCTCTGCAGTACTTC,CASSIYGTGALQYF
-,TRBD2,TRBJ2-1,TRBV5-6,TGTGCCAGCAGCTTGGGAGGTTTTGGACTAGCGGAGTACAATGAGCAGTTCTTC,CASSLGGFGLAEYNEQFF
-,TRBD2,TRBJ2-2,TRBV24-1,TGTGCCACCAGTGCCCTAGCGGGTACCGGGGAGCTGTTTTTT,CATSALAGTGELFF
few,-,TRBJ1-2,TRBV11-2,TGTGCCAGCAGGCCCCTAAAGGGAACCCTCCCGGAGGAGGGCTACACCTTC,CASRPLKGTLPEEGYTF
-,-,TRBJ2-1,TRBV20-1,TGCAGTGCCATAAGGGGCCATGTCTACAATGAGCAGTTCTTC,CSAIRGHVYNEQFF
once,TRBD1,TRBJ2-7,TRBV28,TGTGCCAGCAGACCTCCGGGACAGGCCTACGAGCAGTACTTC,CASRPPGQAYEQYF
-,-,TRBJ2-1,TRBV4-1,TGCGCCAGCAGCCAAGAGGAGCGGAGCCACAATGAGCAGTTCTTC,CASSQEERSHNEQFF
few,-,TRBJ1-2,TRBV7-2,TGTGCCAGCAGCTTAGGAGGCAGATTCTATGGCTACACCTTC,CASSLGGRFYGYTF
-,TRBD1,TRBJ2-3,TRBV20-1,TGCAGTGCTAGAACAGGGGGAACAGATACGCAGTATTTT,CSARTGGTDTQYF
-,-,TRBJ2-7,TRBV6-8,TGTGCCAGCAGCCCCTCAGGGGGAGGTGACTACGAGCAGTACTTC,CASSPSGGGDYEQYF
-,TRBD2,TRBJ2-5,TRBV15,TGTGCCACCAGCAGAATGTGGTCAACGACTAGCGGAGGGACCCAGTACTTC,CATSRMWSTTSGGTQYF
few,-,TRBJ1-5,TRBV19,TGTGCCAGTAGTATAGAATCGTGGAGGGGCGGTGGGAGCAATCAGCCCCAGCATTTT,CASSIESWRGGGSNQPQHF
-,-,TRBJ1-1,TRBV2,TGTGCCAGCAGTGTGCGGACAAGGGGAAATGGAGCTTTCTTT,CASSVRTRGNGAFF
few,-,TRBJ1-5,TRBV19,TGTGCCAGTAGTATGGTGAAGGGACAGCCCCAGCATTTT,CASSMVKGQPQHF
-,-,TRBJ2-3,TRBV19,TGTGCCAGTAGTATTGTGGGAGCCGCAGATACGCAGTATTTT,CASSIVGAADTQYF
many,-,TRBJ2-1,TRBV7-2,TGTGCCAGCAGCCCCAAGGTACGGACCAACAATGAGCAGTTCTTC,CASSPKVRTNNEQFF
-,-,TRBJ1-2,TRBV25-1,TGTGCCAGCACCGGGGGGGGGGGCTCAAACCCCTATGGCTACACCTTC,CASTGGGGSNPYGYTF
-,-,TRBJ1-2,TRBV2,TGTGCCAGCAGAGAGACACCTAACTATGGCTACACCTTC,CASRETPNYGYTF
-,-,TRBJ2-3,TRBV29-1,TGCAGCGTTGTTCTCCACACGACAGATACGCAGTATTTT,CSVVLHTTDTQYF
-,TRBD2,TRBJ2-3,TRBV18,TGTGCCAGCTCACCAGGACTAGCGGGTATGGCAGATACGCAGTATTTT,CASSPGLAGMADTQYF
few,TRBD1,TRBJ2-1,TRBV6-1,TGTGCCAGCATTCTACCGGTGGGACAGGGATTCAATGAGCAGTTCTTC,CASILPVGQGFNEQFF
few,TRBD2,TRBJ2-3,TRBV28,TGTGCCAGCAGTTTAACGACTAGCCCAGTAAAAGATACGCAGTATTTT,CASSLTTSPVKDTQYF
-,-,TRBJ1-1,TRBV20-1,TGCAGTGCGAGACCCCCAGGGGCGAGGAACACTGAAGCTTTCTTT,CSARPPGARNTEAFF
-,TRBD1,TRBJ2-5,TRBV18,TGTGCCAGCTCACCAAGACAGGGGGGCCAGGAGACCCAGTACTTC,CASSPRQGGQETQYF
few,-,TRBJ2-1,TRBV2,TGTGCCAGCACTAAGGACCAAGTGGATACTGAGCAGTTCTTC,CASTKDQVDTEQFF
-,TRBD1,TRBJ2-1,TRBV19,TGTGCCACCCAGACAGGGCGGGACAATGAGCAGTTCTTC,CATQTGRDNEQFF
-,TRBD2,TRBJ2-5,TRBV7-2,TGTGCCAGCAGCCCCCGACTAGCGGGAGCAGGGGAGACCCAGTACTTC,CASSPRLAGAGETQYF
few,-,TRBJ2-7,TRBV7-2,TGTGCCAGCAGCCCAAGGGTAGCGTTCACCTACGAGCAGTACTTC,CASSPRVAFTYEQYF
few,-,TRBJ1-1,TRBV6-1,TGTGCCAGCACCACAACCTCCGGAGGGCTGAACACTGAAGCTTTCTTT,CASTTTSGGLNTEAFF
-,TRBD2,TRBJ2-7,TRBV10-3,TGTGCCATCAACAAGCGGGAGGCCGGGAGGAACGAGCAGTACTTC,CAINKREAGRNEQYF
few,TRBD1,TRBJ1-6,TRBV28,TGTGCCAGCAAGGGGACAGCTGATTCACCCCTCCACTTT,CASKGTADSPLHF
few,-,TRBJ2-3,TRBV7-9,TGTGCCAGCAGCTCCTCCTGGCGGGGCACAGATACGCAGTATTTT,CASSSSWRGTDTQYF
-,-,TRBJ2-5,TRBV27,TGTGCCAGCAGTTCTCTAGCGTTCGAGGAGACCCAGTACTTC,CASSSLAFEETQYF
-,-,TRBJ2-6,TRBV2,TGTGCCAGTTTCAGGGGAGCTGGGGCCAACGTCCTGACTTTC,CASFRGAGANVLTF
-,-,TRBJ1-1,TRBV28,TGTGCCAGCAGTTTTCGGTCGTGGAGGAACACTGAAGCTTTCTTT,CASSFRSWRNTEAFF